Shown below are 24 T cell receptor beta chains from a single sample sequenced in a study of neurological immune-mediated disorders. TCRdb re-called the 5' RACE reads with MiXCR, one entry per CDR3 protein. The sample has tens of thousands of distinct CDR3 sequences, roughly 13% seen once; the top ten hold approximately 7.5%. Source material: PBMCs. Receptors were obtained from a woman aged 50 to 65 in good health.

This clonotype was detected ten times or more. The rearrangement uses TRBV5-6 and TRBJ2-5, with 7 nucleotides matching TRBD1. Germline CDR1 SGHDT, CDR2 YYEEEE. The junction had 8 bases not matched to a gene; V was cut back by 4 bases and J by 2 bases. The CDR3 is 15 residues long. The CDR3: CASSLTPGQQETQYF. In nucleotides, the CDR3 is TGTGCCAGCAGCCTAACCCCGGGACAGCAAGAGACCCAGTACTTC.

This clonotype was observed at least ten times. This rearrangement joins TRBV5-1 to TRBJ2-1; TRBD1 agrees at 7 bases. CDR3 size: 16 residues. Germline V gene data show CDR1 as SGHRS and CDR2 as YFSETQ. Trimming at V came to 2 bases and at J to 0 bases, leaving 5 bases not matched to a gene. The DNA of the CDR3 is TGCGCCAGCAGCTTCTCAGGACAGGTCTCCTACAATGAGCAGTTCTTC. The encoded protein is CASSFSGQVSYNEQFF.

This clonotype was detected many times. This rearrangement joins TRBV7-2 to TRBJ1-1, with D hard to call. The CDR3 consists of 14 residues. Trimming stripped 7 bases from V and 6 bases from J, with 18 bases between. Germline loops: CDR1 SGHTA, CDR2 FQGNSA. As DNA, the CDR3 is TGTGCCAGCACCCCCGACCGGGTTTGGGCTGAAGCTTTCTTT. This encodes CASTPDRVWAEAFF.

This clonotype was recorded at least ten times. CDR3 sequence: CSAPDRVKGHEQYF. CDR3 nucleotide sequence: TGCAGTGCACCCGACAGGGTTAAGGGGCACGAGCAGTACTTC. This chain connects TRBV20-1 to TRBJ2-7; TRBD1 agrees at 7 bases. Germline CDR1 reads DFQATT; CDR2 reads SNEGSKA (reference sequence). CDR3 length equals 14 residues. Trimming cost V 6 bases and J 5 bases; bases outside gene matches: 13.

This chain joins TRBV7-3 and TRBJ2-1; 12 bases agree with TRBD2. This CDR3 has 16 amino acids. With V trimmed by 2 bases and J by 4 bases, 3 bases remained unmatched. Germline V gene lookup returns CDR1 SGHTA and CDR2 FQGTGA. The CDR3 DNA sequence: TGTGCCAGCAGCTTATGGGGGACTAGCGGGTACAATGAGCAGTTCTTC. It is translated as CASSLWGTSGYNEQFF.

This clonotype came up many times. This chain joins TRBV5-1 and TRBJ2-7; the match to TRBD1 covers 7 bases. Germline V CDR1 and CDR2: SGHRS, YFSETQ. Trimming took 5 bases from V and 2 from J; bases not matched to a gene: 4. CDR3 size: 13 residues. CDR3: CASRQGLAYEQYF. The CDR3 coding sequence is TGCGCCAGCAGACAGGGGCTAGCCTACGAGCAGTACTTC.

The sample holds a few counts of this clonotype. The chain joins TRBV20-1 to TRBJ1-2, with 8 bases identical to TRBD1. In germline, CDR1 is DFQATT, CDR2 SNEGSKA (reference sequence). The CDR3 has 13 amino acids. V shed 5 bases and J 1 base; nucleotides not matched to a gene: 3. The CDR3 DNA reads TGCAGTGCTGACAGGGGCGTTAACTATGGCTACACCTTC. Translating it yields CSADRGVNYGYTF.

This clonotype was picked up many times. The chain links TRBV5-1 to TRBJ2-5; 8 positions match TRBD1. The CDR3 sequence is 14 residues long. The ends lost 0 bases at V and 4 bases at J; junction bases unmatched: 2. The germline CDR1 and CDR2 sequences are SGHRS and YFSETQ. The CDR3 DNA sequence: TGCGCCAGCAGCTTGGCGACAGGGGTAGAGACCCAGTACTTC. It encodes CASSLATGVETQYF. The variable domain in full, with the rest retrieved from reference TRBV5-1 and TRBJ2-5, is KAGVTQTPRYLIKTRGQQVTLSCSPISGHRSVSWYQQTPGQGLQFLFEYFSETQRNKGNFPGRFSGRQFSNSRSEMNVSTLELGDSALYLCASSLATGVETQYFGPGTRLLVL.

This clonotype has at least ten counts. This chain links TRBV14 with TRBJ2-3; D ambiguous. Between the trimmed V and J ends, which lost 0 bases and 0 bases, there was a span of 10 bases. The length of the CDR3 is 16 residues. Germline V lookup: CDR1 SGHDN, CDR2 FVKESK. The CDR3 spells CASSQDWAVSTDTQYF. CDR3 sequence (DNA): TGTGCCAGCAGCCAAGACTGGGCAGTCAGCACAGATACGCAGTATTTT. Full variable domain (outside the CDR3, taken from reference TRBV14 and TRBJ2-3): EAGVTQFPSHSVIEKGQTVTLRCDPISGHDNLYWYRRVMGKEIKFLLHFVKESKQDESGMPNNRFLAERTGGTYSTLKVQPAELEDSGVYFCASSQDWAVSTDTQYFGPGTRLTVL.

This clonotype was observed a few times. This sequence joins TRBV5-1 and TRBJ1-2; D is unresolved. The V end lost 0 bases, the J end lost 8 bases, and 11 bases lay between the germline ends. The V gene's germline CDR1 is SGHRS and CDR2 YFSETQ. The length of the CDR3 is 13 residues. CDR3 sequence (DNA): TGCGCCAGCAGCTTGGAGGGCATCTCGGGCTACACCTTC. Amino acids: CASSLEGISGYTF.

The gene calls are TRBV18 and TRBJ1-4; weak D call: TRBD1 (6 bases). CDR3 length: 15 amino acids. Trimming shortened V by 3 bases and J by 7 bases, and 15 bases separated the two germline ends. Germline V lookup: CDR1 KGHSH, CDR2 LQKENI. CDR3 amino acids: CASSPGQMNVEKLFF. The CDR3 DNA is TGTGCCAGCTCACCGGGACAAATGAATGTTGAAAAACTGTTTTTT.

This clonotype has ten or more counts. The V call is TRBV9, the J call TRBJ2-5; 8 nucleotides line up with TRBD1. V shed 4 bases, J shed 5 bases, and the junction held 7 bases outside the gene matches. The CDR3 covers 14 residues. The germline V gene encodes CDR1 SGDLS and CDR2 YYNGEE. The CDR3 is CASSSRTGTETQYF. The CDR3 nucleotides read TGTGCCAGCAGCTCCCGGACAGGGACGGAGACCCAGTACTTC.

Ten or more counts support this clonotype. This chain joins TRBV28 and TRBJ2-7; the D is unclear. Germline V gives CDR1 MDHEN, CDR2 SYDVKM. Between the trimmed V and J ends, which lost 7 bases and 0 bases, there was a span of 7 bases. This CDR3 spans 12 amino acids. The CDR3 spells CASTQTSYEQYF. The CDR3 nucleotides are TGTGCCAGCACCCAAACCTCCTACGAGCAGTACTTC.

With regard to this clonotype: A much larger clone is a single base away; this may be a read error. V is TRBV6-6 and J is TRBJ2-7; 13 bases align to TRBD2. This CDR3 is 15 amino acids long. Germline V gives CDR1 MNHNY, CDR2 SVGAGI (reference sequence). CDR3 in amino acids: CASSWGLAGPYDQYF. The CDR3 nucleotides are TGTGCCAGCAGCTGGGGACTAGCGGGACCCTACGATCAGTACTTC.

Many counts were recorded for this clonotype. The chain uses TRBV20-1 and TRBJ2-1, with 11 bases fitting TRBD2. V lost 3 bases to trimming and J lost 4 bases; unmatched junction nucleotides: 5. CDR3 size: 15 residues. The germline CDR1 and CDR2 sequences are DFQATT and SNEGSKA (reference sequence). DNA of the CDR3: TGCAGTGCTAGTCCTAGCGGGGGGTTTTACAATGAGCAGTTCTTC. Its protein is CSASPSGGFYNEQFF.

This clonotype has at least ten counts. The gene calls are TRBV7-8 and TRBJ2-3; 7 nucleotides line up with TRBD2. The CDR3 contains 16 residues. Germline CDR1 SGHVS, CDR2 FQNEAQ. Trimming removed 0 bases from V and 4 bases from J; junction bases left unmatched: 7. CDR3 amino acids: CASSLARGSLPDTQYF. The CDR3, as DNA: TGTGCCAGCAGCTTAGCCCGCGGGAGCCTCCCAGATACGCAGTATTTT.

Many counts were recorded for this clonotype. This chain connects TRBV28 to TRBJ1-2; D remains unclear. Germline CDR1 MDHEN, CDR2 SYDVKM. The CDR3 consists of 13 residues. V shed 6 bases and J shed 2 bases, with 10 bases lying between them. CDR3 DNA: TGTGCCAGCAGCTCGACTCCAAACTATGGCTACACCTTC. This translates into CASSSTPNYGYTF.

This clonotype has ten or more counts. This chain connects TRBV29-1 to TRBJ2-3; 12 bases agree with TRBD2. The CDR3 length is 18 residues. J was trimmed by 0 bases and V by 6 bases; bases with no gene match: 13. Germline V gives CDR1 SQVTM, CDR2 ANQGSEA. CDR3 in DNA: TGCAGCGTCACAAACCCTCTAGCGGGAGGGCCGAGCACAGATACGCAGTATTTT. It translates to CSVTNPLAGGPSTDTQYF.

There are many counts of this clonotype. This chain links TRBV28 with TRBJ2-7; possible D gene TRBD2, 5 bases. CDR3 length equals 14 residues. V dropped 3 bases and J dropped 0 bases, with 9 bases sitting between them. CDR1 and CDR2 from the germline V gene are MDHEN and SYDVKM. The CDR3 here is CASSLEVLSYEQYF. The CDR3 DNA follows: TGTGCCAGCAGTTTGGAGGTTCTCTCCTACGAGCAGTACTTC.

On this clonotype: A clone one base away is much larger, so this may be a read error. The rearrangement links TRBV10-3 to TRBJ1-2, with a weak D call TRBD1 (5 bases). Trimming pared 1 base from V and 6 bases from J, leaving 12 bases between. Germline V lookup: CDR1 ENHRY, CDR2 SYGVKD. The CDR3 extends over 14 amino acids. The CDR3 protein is CAISEYARVNGYTF. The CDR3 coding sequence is TGTGCCATCAGTGAGTATGCCAGGGTAAATGGCTACACCTTC.

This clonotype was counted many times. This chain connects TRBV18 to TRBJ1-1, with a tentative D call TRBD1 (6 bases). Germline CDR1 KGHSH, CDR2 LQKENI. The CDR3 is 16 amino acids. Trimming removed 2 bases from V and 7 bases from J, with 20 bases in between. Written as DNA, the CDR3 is TGTGCCAGCTCACCAAATTGGGGGCAGGTCAAAAATGAAGCTTTCTTT. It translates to CASSPNWGQVKNEAFF. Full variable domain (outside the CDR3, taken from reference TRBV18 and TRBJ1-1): NAGVMQNPRHLVRRRGQEARLRCSPMKGHSHVYWYRQLPEEGLKFMVYLQKENIIDESGMPKERFSAEFPKEGPSILRIQQVVRGDSAAYFCASSPNWGQVKNEAFFGQGTRLTVV.

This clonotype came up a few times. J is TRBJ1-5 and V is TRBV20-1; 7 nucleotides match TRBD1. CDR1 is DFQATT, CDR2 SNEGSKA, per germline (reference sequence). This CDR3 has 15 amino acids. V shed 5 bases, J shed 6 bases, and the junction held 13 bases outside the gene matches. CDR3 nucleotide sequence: TGCAGTGCTCTATATGGGAACAGGGGAGGTCAGCCCCAGCATTTT. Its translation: CSALYGNRGGQPQHF.

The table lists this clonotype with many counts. The CDR3 nucleotides are TGCGCCAGCAGCCCTGGCCCACCCTTGACAGATACGCAGTATTTT. Translating gives CASSPGPPLTDTQYF. V and J are TRBV5-1 and TRBJ2-3; D gene unclear. Deletions cut 4 bases from V and 3 bases from J, with 15 bases between. The CDR3 extends over 15 amino acids. Germline V gene sequence: CDR1 SGHRS, CDR2 YFSETQ.

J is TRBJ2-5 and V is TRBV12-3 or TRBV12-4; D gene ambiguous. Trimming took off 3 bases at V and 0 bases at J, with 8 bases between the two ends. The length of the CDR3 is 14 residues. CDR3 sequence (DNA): TGTGCCAGCAGTTTCTGGGCAAACCAAGAGACCCAGTACTTC. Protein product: CASSFWANQETQYF.